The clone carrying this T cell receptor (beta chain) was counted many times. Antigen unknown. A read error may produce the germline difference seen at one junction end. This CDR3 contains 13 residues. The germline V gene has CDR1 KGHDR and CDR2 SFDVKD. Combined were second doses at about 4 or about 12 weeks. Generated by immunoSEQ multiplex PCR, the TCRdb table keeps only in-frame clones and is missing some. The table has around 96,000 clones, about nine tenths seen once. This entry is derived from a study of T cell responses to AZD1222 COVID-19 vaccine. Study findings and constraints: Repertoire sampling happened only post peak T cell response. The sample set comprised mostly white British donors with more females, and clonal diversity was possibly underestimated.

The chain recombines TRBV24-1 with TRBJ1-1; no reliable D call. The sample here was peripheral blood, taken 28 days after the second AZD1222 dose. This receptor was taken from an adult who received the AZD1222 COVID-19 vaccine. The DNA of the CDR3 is TGTGCCACCAGGTCTGCGGGGAACCCTGAAGCTTTCTTT. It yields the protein CATRSAGNPEAFF.